This T cell receptor (beta chain) was identified in a study of blood T cell repertoires in COVID-19. About the research overall: The analysed material was cDNA or gDNA that came from T cells, B-cell-depleted T cells, or PBMCs.

The Seattle patients joined while their infection was active and were tracked longitudinally afterward. The protocol was immunoSEQ multiplex PCR, while the TCRdb copy is restricted to in-frame clones and leaves out a portion. Of 200,000 to 250,000 clones listed, around 88% were seen once; the top ten hold roughly 6.7%. CDR3 size: 14 residues. V was clipped by 4 bases and J by 6 bases, with 12 bases between them. Germline V gene data show CDR1 as SGHDN and CDR2 as FVKESK. Sequenced material: peripheral blood. The sequence came from a woman under 40 with COVID-19, enrolled during active disease. J is TRBJ2-2 and V is TRBV14; TRBD1 is a possible D gene (6 bases). CDR3 in amino acids: CASSPRGSAGELFF. DNA for the CDR3: TGTGCCAGCAGCCCCAGGGGCAGCGCCGGGGAGCTGTTTTTT. Supplemented by reference TRBV14 and TRBJ2-2, the full variable domain reads EAGVTQFPSHSVIEKGQTVTLRCDPISGHDNLYWYRRVMGKEIKFLLHFVKESKQDESGMPNNRFLAERTGGTYSTLKVQPAELEDSGVYFCASSPRGSAGELFFGEGSRLTVL.